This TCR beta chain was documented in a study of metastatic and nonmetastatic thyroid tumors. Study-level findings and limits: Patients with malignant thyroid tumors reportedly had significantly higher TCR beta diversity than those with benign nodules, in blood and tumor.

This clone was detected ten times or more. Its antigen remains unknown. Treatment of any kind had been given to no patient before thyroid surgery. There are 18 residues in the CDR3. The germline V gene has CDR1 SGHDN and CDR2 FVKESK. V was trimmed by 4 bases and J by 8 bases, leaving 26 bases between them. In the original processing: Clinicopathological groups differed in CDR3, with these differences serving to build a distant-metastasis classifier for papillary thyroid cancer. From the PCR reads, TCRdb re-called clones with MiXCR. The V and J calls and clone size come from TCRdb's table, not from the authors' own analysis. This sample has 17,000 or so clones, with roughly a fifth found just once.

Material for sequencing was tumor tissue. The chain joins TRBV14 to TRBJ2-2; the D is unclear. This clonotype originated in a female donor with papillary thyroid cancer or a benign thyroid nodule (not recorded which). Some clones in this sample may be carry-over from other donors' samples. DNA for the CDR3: TGTGCCAGCAGCCTTACCAGAGCTTGGCTTATAAGTGAAGGGGAGCTGTTTTTT. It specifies CASSLTRAWLISEGELFF.